A single T cell receptor (beta chain) is shown here with its context. No antigen is known for it. This sample is drawn from a study of T cell responses to AZD1222 COVID-19 vaccine. Study-wide points: Sampled repertoires all dated from after the peak T cell response. White British ancestry dominated among donors, who included more females, and clonal diversity was possibly underestimated. Nearly half of unique spike-specific TCRs reportedly avoided B.1.351 and B.1.1.7 mutated regions.

This CDR3 is built from 15 residues. The V end was cut by 2 bases, the J end by 3 bases, with 10 bases between. Germline lookup yields CDR1 SGHVS and CDR2 FQNEAQ. The protocol was immunoSEQ multiplex PCR, while the TCRdb copy is restricted to in-frame clones and leaves out a portion. This sample carries over 150,000 clones, about 87% of them seen once, and the ten largest clones take around 3%. The chain recombines TRBV7-8 with TRBJ2-2; no clear D. The sequence derives from an adult in good health. This specimen consisted of peripheral blood, obtained on day 0 of AZD1222 vaccination. The CDR3 nucleotides read TGTGCCAGCAGCTTACGGGCTGTGGACACCGGGGAGCTGTTTTTT. Amino acids: CASSLRAVDTGELFF.